A selection of T cell receptor beta chains follows, all from one sample in a study of CD4 T cells in relation to SARS-CoV-2 and coronaviruses. Some clones are missing from TCRdb's copy, which holds only in-frame ones; the method was immunoSEQ multiplex PCR. Here the sample spans approximately 59,000 clones, 80% to 90% being singletons. The sample comprised memory CD4+ T cells from PBMCs. Every receptor here comes from a human donor in good health. CDR3s include the opening cysteine and the closing phenylalanine or tryptophan. The D gene is left open where the match is weak. Clone size is not always given. Where it is, it says once, few, many or a class for expanded clones.

.	TRBV5-6	few	TRBJ2-1	CASIIGAGGSLVSLNEQFF	TGTGCCAGCATTATTGGGGCTGGGGGGAGTTTGGTATCTCTCAATGAGCAGTTCTTC
TRBD1	TRBV5-1	.	TRBJ2-3	CASTPGGTGGTDTQYF	TGCGCCAGCACTCCAGGAGGGACAGGGGGTACAGATACGCAGTATTTT
TRBD1	TRBV29-1	.	TRBJ1-2	CSAHPGTGHYGYTF	TGCAGCGCTCACCCCGGGACAGGCCACTATGGCTACACCTTC
TRBD2	TRBV4-3	.	TRBJ2-2	CASSQGGGADGELFF	TGCGCCAGCAGCCAAGGCGGGGGGGCTGACGGGGAGCTGTTTTTT
TRBD1	TRBV27	once	TRBJ1-1	CASSLQRGTGTEAFF	TGTGCCAGCAGTTTGCAGCGCGGGACAGGCACTGAAGCTTTCTTT
.	TRBV19	.	TRBJ1-3	CASRLGTGSSGNTIYF	TGTGCCAGTAGGTTAGGAACAGGGAGCTCTGGAAACACCATATATTTT
TRBD2	TRBV3-1/TRBV3-2	.	TRBJ2-2	CASRLLAGVSTGELFF	TGTGCCAGCAGACTACTAGCGGGAGTGAGCACCGGGGAGCTGTTTTTT
TRBD2	TRBV12-3/TRBV12-4	.	TRBJ2-2	CASTSWGGGELFF	TGTGCCAGCACCTCCTGGGGGGGCGGGGAGCTGTTTTTT
.	TRBV7-2	.	TRBJ2-7	CASTVSSYEQYF	TGTGCCAGCACCGTAAGCTCCTACGAGCAGTACTTC
TRBD2	TRBV20-1	.	TRBJ2-3	CSASRASGGPDTQYF	TGCAGTGCTAGTAGGGCTAGCGGGGGGCCCGATACGCAGTATTTT
.	TRBV30	.	TRBJ1-2	CAWSDEGGGYGYTF	TGTGCCTGGAGTGACGAGGGCGGGGGCTATGGCTACACCTTC
.	TRBV5-1	.	TRBJ1-4	CASSRMGDEKLFF	TGCGCCAGCAGCCGTATGGGGGACGAAAAACTGTTTTTT
TRBD1	TRBV20-1	.	TRBJ1-5	CSASYLDRGNQPQHF	TGCAGTGCTAGTTATCTGGACAGGGGTAATCAGCCCCAGCATTTT
.	TRBV21-1	.	TRBJ1-1	CASSKGGSTEAFF	TGTGCCAGCAGCAAAGGGGGGAGCACTGAAGCTTTCTTT
TRBD1	TRBV7-2	once	TRBJ1-6	CASSQKDRDYNSPLHF	TGTGCCAGCAGCCAAAAAGACAGGGACTATAATTCACCCCTCCACTTT
TRBD2	TRBV19	.	TRBJ2-3	CASSTAGADTQYF	TGTGCCAGTTCTACAGCGGGAGCAGATACGCAGTATTTT
.	TRBV6-1	.	TRBJ1-5	CASSDNVPTGNQPQHF	TGTGCCAGCAGTGATAACGTTCCGACGGGGAATCAGCCCCAGCATTTT
.	TRBV7-9	.	TRBJ2-7	CASSLAGAGWGSYEQYF	TGTGCCAGCAGCTTAGCGGGGGCCGGGTGGGGTTCCTACGAGCAGTACTTC
TRBD1	TRBV5-3	.	TRBJ2-1	CARSLNPRQGDYLGDEQFF	TGTGCCAGAAGCTTGAATCCCCGGCAGGGGGATTATTTGGGCGATGAGCAGTTCTTC
.	TRBV5-1	.	TRBJ1-6	CASSLAAGNNSPLHF	TGCGCCAGCAGCTTGGCGGCAGGGAATAATTCACCCCTCCACTTT
.	TRBV19	.	TRBJ1-5	CASSRRGIYSNQPQHF	TGTGCCAGTAGCAGAAGGGGGATCTATAGCAATCAGCCCCAGCATTTT
TRBD2	TRBV7-3	.	TRBJ2-1	CASSSPGLDNEQFF	TGTGCCAGCAGCTCTCCGGGACTAGACAATGAGCAGTTCTTC
.	TRBV5-1	.	TRBJ1-1	CASSLSGVDTEAFF	TGCGCCAGCAGCTTGTCGGGGGTGGACACTGAAGCTTTCTTT
TRBD2	TRBV4-2	.	TRBJ2-7	CASSQDLSGRAPVEQYF	TGTGCCAGCAGCCAAGATTTAAGCGGGAGGGCCCCTGTCGAGCAGTACTTC
.	TRBV5-8	.	TRBJ2-6	CASSRKRLASGANVLTF	TGTGCCAGCAGCCGAAAACGACTTGCCTCTGGGGCCAACGTCCTGACTTTC
.	TRBV9	.	TRBJ2-1	CASSSRMRLNSYNEQFF	TGTGCCAGCAGCTCCCGTATGAGGCTGAATTCCTACAATGAGCAGTTCTTC
.	TRBV5-1	.	TRBJ2-5	CASSLAGRETQYF	TGCGCCAGCAGCTTGGCAGGGCGGGAGACCCAGTACTTC
TRBD1	TRBV4-1	.	TRBJ1-6	CASSQDSPGRGHSPLHF	TGCGCCAGCAGCCAAGACTCCCCGGGGAGGGGGCATTCACCCCTCCACTTT
.	TRBV19	.	TRBJ2-7	CASSIVHLSSYEQYF	TGTGCCAGTAGTATAGTACACCTTAGCTCCTACGAGCAGTACTTC
.	TRBV30	.	TRBJ2-4	CAWRWTPTLAKNIQYF	TGTGCCTGGAGGTGGACACCGACCCTAGCCAAAAACATTCAGTACTTC
.	TRBV27	.	TRBJ1-1	CASSLGMNTEAFF	TGTGCCAGCAGTTTAGGTATGAACACTGAAGCTTTCTTT
.	TRBV15	.	TRBJ2-5	CATSRQKGRSLETQYF	TGTGCCACCAGCAGACAGAAGGGGAGGAGTCTGGAGACCCAGTACTTC
.	TRBV5-4	.	TRBJ1-2	CASSSEGGNYGYTF	TGTGCCAGCAGCTCCGAGGGGGGAAACTATGGCTACACCTTC
.	TRBV10-1	.	TRBJ1-5	CASSDVLVRASNQPQHF	TGCGCCAGCAGTGACGTCTTGGTCCGAGCTAGCAATCAGCCCCAGCATTTT
.	TRBV2	.	TRBJ1-5	CASSEIGLYSNQPQHF	TGTGCCAGCAGTGAAATCGGCCTATATAGCAATCAGCCCCAGCATTTT
.	TRBV5-6	.	TRBJ1-4	CASRRTGSTNEKLFF	TGTGCCAGCAGGCGTACAGGATCAACTAATGAAAAACTGTTTTTT
TRBD2	TRBV5-1	.	TRBJ2-7	CASSSGTTSYEQYF	TGCGCCAGCAGCTCCGGGACTACCAGCTACGAGCAGTACTTC
.	TRBV28	.	TRBJ1-1	CASSFPEKANTEAFF	TGTGCCAGCAGTTTTCCGGAGAAAGCGAACACTGAAGCTTTCTTT
.	TRBV2	.	TRBJ1-3	CASSEAAGTGNTIYF	TGTGCCAGCAGTGAGGCCGCGGGCACTGGAAACACCATATATTTT
.	TRBV28	.	TRBJ2-5	CASSLSHKETQYF	TGTGCCAGCAGTTTAAGTCACAAAGAGACCCAGTACTTC
.	TRBV14	.	TRBJ2-3	CASSQLDPPGTDTQYF	TGTGCCAGCAGCCAATTGGACCCTCCTGGCACAGATACGCAGTATTTT
.	TRBV20-1	.	TRBJ1-5	CSASSVSNQPQHF	TGCAGTGCTAGTTCCGTCAGCAATCAGCCCCAGCATTTT
.	TRBV12-3/TRBV12-4	.	TRBJ1-3	CASTVRGNTIYF	TGTGCCAGCACCGTCAGGGGAAACACCATATATTTT
.	TRBV6-2/TRBV6-3	.	TRBJ2-7	CASSYSAENSVGEQYF	TGTGCCAGCAGTTACTCGGCTGAAAACTCGGTGGGGGAGCAGTACTTC
.	TRBV19	.	TRBJ2-7	CATKGTFAYEQYF	TGTGCCACTAAGGGGACATTCGCCTACGAGCAGTACTTC
.	TRBV27	.	TRBJ2-3	CASSPPLTYSSTDTQYF	TGTGCCAGCAGTCCCCCCTTGACATACTCTAGCACAGATACGCAGTATTTT
TRBD1	TRBV5-1	.	TRBJ1-5	CASSLEGADQPQHF	TGCGCCAGCAGCTTGGAGGGGGCAGATCAGCCCCAGCATTTT
TRBD1	TRBV5-1	.	TRBJ2-1	CASSADRGVNEQFF	TGCGCCAGCAGCGCGGACAGGGGGGTCAATGAGCAGTTCTTC